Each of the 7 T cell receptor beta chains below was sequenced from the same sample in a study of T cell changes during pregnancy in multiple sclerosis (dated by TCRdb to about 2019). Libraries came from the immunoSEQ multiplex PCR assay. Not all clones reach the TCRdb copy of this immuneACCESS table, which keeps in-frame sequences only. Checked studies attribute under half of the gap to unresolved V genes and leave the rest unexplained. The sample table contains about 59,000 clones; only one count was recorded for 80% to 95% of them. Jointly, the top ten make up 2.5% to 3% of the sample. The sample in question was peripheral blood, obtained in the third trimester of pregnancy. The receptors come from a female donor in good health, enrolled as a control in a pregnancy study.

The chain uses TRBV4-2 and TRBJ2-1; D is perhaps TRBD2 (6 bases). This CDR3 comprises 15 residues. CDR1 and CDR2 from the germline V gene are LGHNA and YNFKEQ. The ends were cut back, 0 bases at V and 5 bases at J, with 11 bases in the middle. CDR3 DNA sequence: TGTGCCAGCAGCCAAGAGAGCGGGCTTCACAATGAGCAGTTCTTC. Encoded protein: CASSQESGLHNEQFF.

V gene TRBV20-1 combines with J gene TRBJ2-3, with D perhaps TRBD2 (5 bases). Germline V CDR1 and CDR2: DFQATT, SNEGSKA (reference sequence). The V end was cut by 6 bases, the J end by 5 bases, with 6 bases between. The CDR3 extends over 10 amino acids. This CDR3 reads CSAEGDTQYF. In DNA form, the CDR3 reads TGCAGTGCCGAGGGAGATACGCAGTATTTT.

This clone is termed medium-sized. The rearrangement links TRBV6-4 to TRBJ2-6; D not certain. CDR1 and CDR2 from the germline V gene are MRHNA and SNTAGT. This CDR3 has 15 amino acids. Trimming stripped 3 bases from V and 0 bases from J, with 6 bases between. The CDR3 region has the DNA TGTGCCAGCAGTGAGCGGAGCTCTGGGGCCAACGTCCTGACTTTC. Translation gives CASSERSSGANVLTF.

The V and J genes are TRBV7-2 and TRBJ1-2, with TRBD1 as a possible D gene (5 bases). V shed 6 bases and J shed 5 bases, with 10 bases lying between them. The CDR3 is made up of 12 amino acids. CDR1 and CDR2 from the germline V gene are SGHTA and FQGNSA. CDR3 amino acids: CASSGRGYGYTF. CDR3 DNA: TGTGCCAGCAGTGGCCGGGGGTATGGCTACACCTTC.

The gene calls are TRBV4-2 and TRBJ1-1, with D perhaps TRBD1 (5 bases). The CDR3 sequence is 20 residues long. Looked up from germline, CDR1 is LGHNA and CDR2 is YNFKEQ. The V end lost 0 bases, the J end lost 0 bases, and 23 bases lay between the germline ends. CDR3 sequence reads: CASSQDEGGGRPSMNTEAFF. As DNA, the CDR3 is TGTGCCAGCAGCCAAGATGAAGGCGGGGGACGGCCGAGCATGAACACTGAAGCTTTCTTT.

CDR3 protein: CASSPGLAGPYNEQFF. CDR3 bases: TGTGCCAGCAGTCCGGGACTAGCGGGACCGTACAATGAGCAGTTCTTC. The rearrangement uses TRBV27 and TRBJ2-1; 13 nucleotides match TRBD2. The CDR3 is 16 residues long. Germline assignment: CDR1 MNHEY and CDR2 SMNVEV (reference sequence). With 5 bases clipped from V and 4 bases from J, the junction kept 5 bases outside the gene matches.

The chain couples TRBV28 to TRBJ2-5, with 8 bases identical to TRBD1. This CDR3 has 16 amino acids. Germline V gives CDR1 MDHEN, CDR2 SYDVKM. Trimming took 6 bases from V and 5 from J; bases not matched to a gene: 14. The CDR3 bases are TGTGCCAGCAGCCCCTACATCAGGGGGCAAGGGGAGACCCAGTACTTC. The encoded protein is CASSPYIRGQGETQYF. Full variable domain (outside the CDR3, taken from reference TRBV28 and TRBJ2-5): DVKVTQSSRYLVKRTGEKVFLECVQDMDHENMFWYRQDPGLGLRLIYFSYDVKMKEKGDIPEGYSVSREKKERFSLILESASTNQTSMYLCASSPYIRGQGETQYFGPGTRLLVL.